The 23 T cell receptor beta chains listed next were all sequenced from one sample in a study of a mutant IDH1 vaccine in newly diagnosed glioma. Sequencing was performed with immunoSEQ multiplex PCR; in TCRdb, only in-frame clones are kept and a portion is missing. Seen here are about 56,000 clones, over 80% observed once, and the top ten hold roughly 1.5%. These receptors are not linked to any known antigen. Time point here: week 23, last vaccination. One vaccine dose held 300 ug of mutant IDH1 20-mer peptide and came with topical imiquimod. The material was PBMCs, obtained from a glioma patient whose treatment included an IDH1 peptide vaccine. The receptor set was obtained from a man aged 40-50 years with glioma.

The genes are TRBV21-1 and TRBJ2-1; the D segment call TRBD2 is taken from the table without a DNA check. TRBV21-1 is a pseudogene. CDR3 length: 16 amino acids. CDR3 DNA sequence: TGTGCCAGCAGCAAAGGTCGGGCGGGAGGCCGGAATGAGCAGTTCTTC. Its translation is CASSKGRAGGRNEQFF.

The chain has TRBV5-8 and TRBJ2-1; no clear D gene. Germline CDR1 SGHTS, CDR2 YDEGEE. This CDR3 spans 14 amino acids. V was pared by 2 bases and J by 1 base, with 7 bases between. The CDR3 DNA follows: TGTGCCAGCAGCTTTTATCCATCCTACAATGAGCAGTTCTTC. It yields the protein CASSFYPSYNEQFF.

As concerns this clone: The missing conserved phenylalanine or tryptophan at the end of this CDR3 makes a read error likely. The DNA is omitted, as the CDR3 cannot be located on it reliably, and the CDR3 follows TCRdb's listing. The gene calls are TRBV7-9 and TRBJ2-7; whether TRBD1, the table's D call, matches the DNA was not checked. The CDR3 sequence runs 12 residues, both termini included. CDR1 and CDR2 from the germline V gene are SEHNR and FQNEAQ (reference sequence). This CDR3 reads CASSLEKSVAVI.

This chain joins TRBV4-2 and TRBJ1-1; no firm D call. The CDR3 consists of 15 residues. CDR1 is LGHNA and CDR2 is YNFKEQ in the germline V gene. Trimming took off 2 bases at V and 0 bases at J, with 10 bases between the two ends. The CDR3 coding sequence is TGTGCCAGCAGCCAACCGGACTTCTTGAACACTGAAGCTTTCTTT. Protein sequence: CASSQPDFLNTEAFF.

The chain carries TRBV19 and TRBJ2-1, with D perhaps given as TRBD1 or TRBD2 (5 bases each). Per germline, CDR1 LNHDA and CDR2 SQIVND (reference sequence). This CDR3 has 13 amino acids. The V end lost 5 bases, the J end lost 6 bases, and 11 bases lay between the germline ends. The CDR3 sequence is CASSVTRGNEQFF. The CDR3 bases are TGTGCCAGTAGTGTAACTAGGGGCAATGAGCAGTTCTTC.

V and J are TRBV4-3 and TRBJ2-7, with D maybe TRBD2 (5 bases). The CDR3 length is 15 residues. Trimming cost V 1 base and J 3 bases, with 13 bases left between them. CDR1 is LGHNA and CDR2 is YSLEER in the germline V gene. CDR3 residues: CASSQGREGFYEQYF. DNA of the CDR3: TGCGCCAGCAGCCAAGGTCGCGAGGGATTCTACGAGCAGTACTTC.

The chain combines TRBV6-4 with TRBJ2-6; D is perhaps TRBD2 (5 bases). Germline-derived CDR1 and CDR2 are MRHNA and SNTAGT. V was trimmed by 3 bases and J by 2 bases, leaving 8 bases between them. The CDR3 is made up of 15 amino acids. CDR3 sequence: CASSDEGAGANVLTF. The DNA for the CDR3 is TGTGCCAGCAGTGATGAGGGAGCTGGGGCCAACGTCCTGACTTTC.

The chain uses TRBV7-9 and TRBJ2-7, with unresolved D. The V gene's germline CDR1 is SEHNR and CDR2 FQNEAQ (reference sequence). V was shortened by 7 bases and J by 1 base, with 14 bases between the two germline ends. CDR3 length: 14 residues. The CDR3 nucleotides are TGTGCCAGCACCCAAGAATCCGGATCCTACGAGCAGTACTTC. Translation: CASTQESGSYEQYF.

The chain joins TRBV20-1 to TRBJ1-2; D perhaps matches TRBD1 (5 bases). Between the trimmed V and J ends, which lost 3 bases and 8 bases, there was a span of 10 bases. Per the germline V gene, CDR1 is DFQATT and CDR2 is SNEGSKA (reference sequence). The CDR3 length is 11 residues. The CDR3 region has the DNA TGCAGTGCTAGTAGGGGTGAGGGCTACACCTTC. Encoded protein: CSASRGEGYTF.

The chain joins TRBV10-3 to TRBJ2-7; TRBD1 might be the D (5 bases). Germline values: CDR1 ENHRY, CDR2 SYGVKD. The CDR3 has 17 residues. Trimming took 0 bases from V and 0 from J, leaving 15 bases between them. This CDR3 reads CAISESLGPYLSYEQYF. The CDR3 nucleotides read TGTGCCATCAGTGAGTCGCTGGGGCCCTACCTCTCCTACGAGCAGTACTTC.

This clone was counted once. The V gene is TRBV7-9, the J gene TRBJ1-2, with unresolved D. The length of the CDR3 is 15 residues. V dropped 1 base and J dropped 0 bases, with 9 bases sitting between them. Germline values: CDR1 SEHNR, CDR2 FQNEAQ (reference sequence). Here the CDR3 reads CASSLVGRANYGYTF. CDR3 sequence (DNA): TGTGCCAGCAGCTTAGTAGGAAGGGCTAACTATGGCTACACCTTC.

This chain uses TRBV2 with TRBJ2-1; the match to TRBD2 covers 8 bases. V was pared by 5 bases and J by 7 bases, with 13 bases of the junction left unmatched. Germline CDR1 and CDR2: SNHLY and FYNNEI. This CDR3 is 16 amino acids long. This CDR3 reads CASSPGPGLVVNEQFF. In DNA, the CDR3 is TGTGCCAGCAGTCCAGGGCCGGGACTAGTCGTGAATGAGCAGTTCTTC. The variable domain in full, completed from reference TRBV2 and TRBJ2-1, reads EPEVTQTPSHQVTQMGQEVILRCVPISNHLYFYWYRQILGQKVEFLVSFYNNEISEKSEIFDDQFSVERPDGSNFTLKIRSTKLEDSAMYFCASSPGPGLVVNEQFFGPGTRLTVL.

V gene TRBV4-1 combines with J gene TRBJ2-7; D remains unclear. This CDR3 comprises 12 residues. Trimming took 3 bases from V and 2 from J, leaving 5 bases between them. Germline lookup yields CDR1 MGHRA and CDR2 YSYEKL. CDR3: CASSHDAYEQYF. CDR3 DNA sequence: TGCGCCAGCAGCCACGATGCCTACGAGCAGTACTTC.

This clone has more than one count but fewer than ten. The rearrangement uses TRBV15 and TRBJ2-1; D possibly corresponds to TRBD1 (6 bases). Per germline, CDR1 LNHNV and CDR2 YYDKDF (reference sequence). V dropped 5 bases and J dropped 2 bases, with 10 bases sitting between them. CDR3 length equals 14 residues. CDR3 in DNA: TGTGCCACCAGCTTACAGGGAACCTACAATGAGCAGTTCTTC. This encodes CATSLQGTYNEQFF.

This clone was detected only once. The chain carries TRBV13 and TRBJ2-3, with 10 nucleotides matching TRBD2. V was clipped by 1 base and J by 4 bases; unmatched bases: 11. This CDR3 region has 18 residues. The germline V gene encodes CDR1 PRHDT and CDR2 FYEKMQ (reference sequence). The CDR3 nucleotides read TGTGCCAGCAGCTTAGTGGGGCTAGCGGGAGTACACGCAGATACGCAGTATTTT. Its protein product is CASSLVGLAGVHADTQYF. Full variable domain (outside the CDR3, taken from reference TRBV13 and TRBJ2-3): AAGVIQSPRHLIKEKRETATLKCYPIPRHDTVYWYQQGPGQDPQFLISFYEKMQSDKGSIPDRFSAQQFSDYHSELNMSSLELGDSALYFCASSLVGLAGVHADTQYFGPGTRLTVL.

The chain recombines TRBV7-6 with TRBJ2-7; 8 bases line up with TRBD1. Trimming at V came to 0 bases and at J to 3 bases, leaving 4 bases not matched to a gene. The length of the CDR3 is 15 residues. Germline values: CDR1 SGHVS, CDR2 FNYEAQ. In nucleotides, the CDR3 is TGTGCCAGCAGCTTAGCACCAGGGGGCAACTACGAGCAGTACTTC. Translation: CASSLAPGGNYEQYF.

The chain recombines TRBV6-7 with TRBJ2-5; D tentatively fits TRBD1 or TRBD2 (5 bases each). TRBV6-7 is an open reading frame, and its role is uncertain. Trimming left V 4 bases short and J 3 bases short, with 18 bases between. The CDR3 consists of 16 residues. The DNA for the CDR3 is TGTGCCAGCAGTTCCCCCATCGGGGCCAGGGAAGAGACCCAGTACTTC. Residues: CASSSPIGAREETQYF.

The chain combines TRBV7-3 with TRBJ2-5, with TRBD2 matching over 7 bases. V trimming: 5 bases; J trimming: 5 bases; junction bases outside the gene matches: 11. Germline CDR1 SGHTA, CDR2 FQGTGA. The CDR3 sequence is 15 residues long. In DNA form, the CDR3 reads TGTGCCAGCAGCCAAAGCGGGACCTGGGGGGAGACCCAGTACTTC. Amino acid sequence: CASSQSGTWGETQYF.

The chain employs TRBV19 and TRBJ2-5; D may be TRBD1 (5 bases). The CDR3 is 13 residues long. CDR1 is LNHDA, CDR2 SQIVND, per germline (reference sequence). V was shortened by 4 bases and J by 4 bases, with 10 bases between the two germline ends. This CDR3 is CASSNRRGETQYF. The CDR3 nucleotides read TGTGCCAGTAGTAACAGGCGCGGAGAGACCCAGTACTTC. The full variable domain, rest sourced from reference TRBV19 and TRBJ2-5, is DGGITQSPKYLFRKEGQNVTLSCEQNLNHDAMYWYRQDPGQGLRLIYYSQIVNDFQKGDIAEGYSVSREKKESFPLTVTSAQKNPTAFYLCASSNRRGETQYFGPGTRLLVL.

The chain employs TRBV28 and TRBJ1-6; 10 bases match TRBD1. CDR3 size: 14 residues. V lost 6 bases, J lost 10 bases, and 6 bases stayed unmatched. Per the germline V gene, CDR1 is MDHEN and CDR2 is SYDVKM. DNA of the CDR3: TGTGCCAGCAGAAAGACAGGGGGCGGGTCACCCCTCCACTTT. This gives the protein CASRKTGGGSPLHF. Variable domain in full (rest from reference TRBV28 and TRBJ1-6): DVKVTQSSRYLVKRTGEKVFLECVQDMDHENMFWYRQDPGLGLRLIYFSYDVKMKEKGDIPEGYSVSREKKERFSLILESASTNQTSMYLCASRKTGGGSPLHFGNGTRLTVT.

The chain employs TRBV10-2 and TRBJ2-7, with a weak D call TRBD1 (7 bases). CDR3 size: 18 residues. The ends were cut back, 4 bases at V and 5 bases at J, with 27 bases in the middle. Germline-derived CDR1 and CDR2 are WSHSY and SAAADI. CDR3 nucleotides: TGCGCCAGCAGTGCCCCTGACAGGGTGAGTCTAGCGAGAGACGAGCAGTACTTC. Amino acid sequence: CASSAPDRVSLARDEQYF.

The chain joins TRBV5-3 to TRBJ1-2; D remains ambiguous. TRBV5-3 is an ORF for which the function is uncertain. The germline V and J ends were trimmed by 4 bases and 7 bases, with 20 bases remaining between them. The CDR3 spans 15 residues. The CDR3: CARSARTIRLRGYTF. The DNA for the CDR3 is TGTGCCAGAAGCGCCAGGACGATTAGGCTCCGTGGCTACACCTTC.

This chain joins TRBV27 and TRBJ2-7; possibly TRBD2 for D (5 bases). V dropped 4 bases and J dropped 3 bases, with 13 bases sitting between them. The CDR3 totals 14 residues. Germline V gene lookup returns CDR1 MNHEY and CDR2 SMNVEV (reference sequence). The DNA of the CDR3 is TGTGCCAGCAGTTCGCCAAGCGGAGTCTACGAGCAGTACTTC. It encodes CASSSPSGVYEQYF.